One and the same sample provided the 25 T cell receptor beta chains below, sequenced in a study of response to subunit inactivated influenza vaccine. TCRdb ran MiXCR on the RT-PCR reads and lists one entry per CDR3 protein. Altogether around 200,000 distinct CDR3 sequences are present, 12% being singletons, with the ten largest covering around 28%. These data were also filed under a second study, of T cells expressing NK-cell markers. That study adds: cDNA encoding TCR beta was synthesized via 5'RACE template switching incorporating UMIs.

This specimen was CD8+ T cells sorted from PBMCs, taken approximately 13 days after vaccination. Every receptor here comes from a man aged 50 or older who received an inactivated influenza vaccine.

There are many counts of this clonotype. The chain is built from TRBV12-3 or TRBV12-4 and TRBJ1-1; D possibly corresponds to TRBD1 (5 bases). The CDR3 contains 13 residues. V dropped 6 bases and J dropped 4 bases, with 12 bases sitting between them. CDR3 in DNA: TGTGCCAGCAGCCCTTTGAGGGGCACTGAAGCTTTCTTT. This sequence encodes CASSPLRGTEAFF.

The chain combines TRBV13 with TRBJ2-3, with 10 bases aligning to TRBD1. CDR3 length equals 16 residues. Germline CDR1 PRHDT, CDR2 FYEKMQ (reference sequence). The V gene end was trimmed by 3 bases and the J gene end by 2 bases; junction bases not matched to a gene: 5. The CDR3: CASSLPGQGDTDTQYF. The CDR3 DNA reads TGTGCCAGCAGCTTGCCCGGACAGGGGGACACAGATACGCAGTATTTT.

CDR3 DNA sequence: TGTGCCAGCAGTTTTCCAGGGACTAGCGGCAAAAACATTCAGTACTTC. Protein product: CASSFPGTSGKNIQYF. The chain recombines TRBV28 with TRBJ2-4, with 11 bases that match TRBD2. After removal of 3 bases from V and 3 bases from J, the junction contained 4 bases not matched to a gene. Germline V gene sequence: CDR1 MDHEN, CDR2 SYDVKM. There are 16 residues in the CDR3.

V gene TRBV28 combines with J gene TRBJ2-3; no firm D call. CDR3 length: 14 amino acids. Trimming pared 3 bases from V and 6 bases from J, leaving 13 bases between. Germline CDR1 MDHEN, CDR2 SYDVKM. CDR3: CASSLAALGDTQYF. For the CDR3, the DNA is TGTGCCAGCAGTTTGGCTGCGCTGGGGGATACGCAGTATTTT.

This clonotype has only a few counts. CDR3 amino acids: CASSSLPEVDLNQPQHF. The CDR3 DNA follows: TGTGCCAGCAGTTCTCTTCCAGAGGTTGACCTCAATCAGCCCCAGCATTTT. The gene calls are TRBV28 and TRBJ1-5; D is unresolved. From germline, CDR1 is MDHEN and CDR2 SYDVKM. This CDR3 region has 17 residues. V gave up 4 bases and J gave up 3 bases, with 19 bases separating them.

This clonotype showed up just a few times. The chain joins TRBV25-1 to TRBJ1-3; no firm D call. Germline CDR1 reads MGHDK; CDR2 reads SYGVNS. Deletions cut 2 bases from V and 4 bases from J, with 0 bases between. The CDR3 sequence is 11 residues long. The CDR3 protein is CASSEGNTIYF. The CDR3 DNA reads TGTGCCAGCAGTGAAGGAAACACCATATATTTT. The variable domain in full, with the rest retrieved from reference TRBV25-1 and TRBJ1-3, is EADIYQTPRYLVIGTGKKITLECSQTMGHDKMYWYQQDPGMELHLIHYSYGVNSTEKGDLSSESTVSRIRTEHFPLTLESARPSHTSQYLCASSEGNTIYFGEGSWLTVV.

The chain joins TRBV3-1 to TRBJ2-3, with 9 bases identical to TRBD2. Germline V gene data show CDR1 as LGHDT and CDR2 as YNNKEL (reference sequence). After removal of 4 bases from V and 5 bases from J, the junction contained 7 bases not matched to a gene. The CDR3 extends over 15 amino acids. The CDR3 spells CASSRAGGWGDTQYF. The CDR3 region has the DNA TGTGCCAGCAGCCGAGCGGGGGGATGGGGAGATACGCAGTATTTT.

This clonotype came up many times. This chain links TRBV29-1 with TRBJ2-7; D perhaps matches TRBD2 (6 bases). Trimming removed 1 base from V and 2 bases from J, with 15 bases in between. Germline assignment: CDR1 SQVTM and CDR2 ANQGSEA. The length of the CDR3 is 15 residues. The CDR3 region is CSVEGRDFGTYEQYF. CDR3 nucleotide sequence: TGCAGCGTTGAAGGCCGGGACTTTGGGACCTACGAGCAGTACTTC.

This clonotype was counted between two and nine times. This chain connects TRBV24-1 to TRBJ2-3, with unresolved D. Germline values: CDR1 KGHDR, CDR2 SFDVKD. With 3 bases removed from V and 0 bases from J, the gap between germline ends came to 12 bases. This CDR3 is built from 16 residues. CDR3 coding DNA: TGTGCCACCAGTGATCCCCGGAGTACTAGCACAGATACGCAGTATTTT. The encoded protein is CATSDPRSTSTDTQYF.

In its sample, this clonotype was seen a few times. This sequence joins TRBV6-2 or TRBV6-3 and TRBJ2-5; 8 bases are shared with TRBD1. This CDR3 is built from 17 residues. V was clipped by 2 bases and J by 0 bases; unmatched bases: 8. Germline assignment: CDR1 MNHEY and CDR2 SVGEGT. CDR3 protein: CASSYSLDRGDQETQYF. The CDR3 DNA reads as TGTGCCAGCAGTTACAGCCTAGACAGGGGAGACCAAGAGACCCAGTACTTC.

This clonotype has a handful of counts. V usage is TRBV6-2 or TRBV6-3 and J usage is TRBJ2-1; 7 positions agree with TRBD2. J lost 7 bases, V lost 1 base, and 10 bases had no gene match. Per the germline V gene, CDR1 is MNHEY and CDR2 is SVGEGT. The CDR3 consists of 16 residues. Here the CDR3 reads CASSYFGGSWSNEQFF. Here the CDR3 DNA reads TGTGCCAGCAGTTACTTCGGCGGGAGCTGGTCGAATGAGCAGTTCTTC.

This chain uses TRBV24-1 with TRBJ1-5, with TRBD1 identical over 10 bases. V trimming: 3 bases; J trimming: 3 bases; junction bases outside the gene matches: 4. CDR3 size: 16 residues. From germline, CDR1 is KGHDR and CDR2 SFDVKD. In nucleotides, the CDR3 is TGTGCCACCAGTGATACCGGGACAGGGGACAATCAGCCCCAGCATTTT. As protein: CATSDTGTGDNQPQHF.

In nucleotides, the CDR3 is TGTGCCAGCAGCTCCGTACAGGGTCTGTACGAGCAGTACTTC. It encodes CASSSVQGLYEQYF. The genes are TRBV7-2 and TRBJ2-7; D might be TRBD1 (6 bases). The CDR3 covers 14 residues. Trimming took 4 bases from V and 4 from J, leaving 14 bases between them. Germline CDR1 reads SGHTA; CDR2 reads FQGNSA.

This chain connects TRBV7-9 to TRBJ2-3, with D unresolved. Germline V lookup: CDR1 SEHNR, CDR2 FQNEAQ (reference sequence). Trimming left V 5 bases short and J 2 bases short, with 11 bases between. The CDR3 loop spans 14 amino acids. CDR3: CASSVSYYTDTQYF. The CDR3 DNA reads TGTGCCAGCAGCGTATCCTACTACACAGATACGCAGTATTTT. The full variable domain, with the rest looked up from reference TRBV7-9 and TRBJ2-3, is DTGVSQNPRHKITKRGQNVTFRCDPISEHNRLYWYRQTLGQGPEFLTYFQNEAQLEKSRLLSDRFSAERPKGSFSTLEIQRTEQGDSAMYLCASSVSYYTDTQYFGPGTRLTVL.

The rearrangement joins TRBV12-3 or TRBV12-4 to TRBJ2-7, with D tentatively TRBD2 (6 bases). The CDR3 extends over 13 amino acids. V gave up 3 bases and J gave up 6 bases, with 12 bases separating them. The CDR3 DNA reads TGTGCCAGCAGTTTGGAGGGAGCCCTCGAGCAGTACTTC. It is translated as CASSLEGALEQYF.

This clonotype was seen a few times. The chain carries TRBV4-1 and TRBJ1-4; no firm D call. Trimming stripped 1 base from V and 6 bases from J, with 15 bases between. The V gene's germline CDR1 is MGHRA and CDR2 YSYEKL. The CDR3 loop spans 16 amino acids. The CDR3 sequence is CASSQAVREVDEKLFF. For the CDR3, the DNA is TGCGCCAGCAGCCAAGCAGTAAGGGAAGTGGATGAAAAACTGTTTTTT.

The chain employs TRBV6-1 and TRBJ1-2; D not resolved. V gave up 0 bases and J gave up 7 bases, with 12 bases separating them. The CDR3 consists of 14 residues. Germline V lookup: CDR1 MNHNS, CDR2 SASEGT. The CDR3 coding sequence is TGTGCCAGCAGTGAAGCGCTCGGTTCTATTGGCTACACCTTC. It yields the protein CASSEALGSIGYTF.

The genes are TRBV10-2 and TRBJ1-2; D might be TRBD1 (5 bases). This CDR3 spans 12 amino acids. V shed 6 bases and J shed 5 bases, with 10 bases lying between them. CDR1 and CDR2 (germline): WSHSY, SAAADI. Written as DNA, the CDR3 is TGCGCCAGCAGGGCAGGGAGGTATGGCTACACCTTC. It specifies CASRAGRYGYTF.

The V call is TRBV5-1, the J call TRBJ2-5; tentatively, D is TRBD1 or TRBD2 (5 bases each). Germline CDR1 and CDR2: SGHRS and YFSETQ. The CDR3 totals 13 residues. Trimming removed 4 bases from V and 5 bases from J, with 12 bases in between. In DNA, the CDR3 is TGCGCCAGCAGCCATGGGACGGTGGAGACCCAGTACTTC. Its translation is CASSHGTVETQYF.

This chain uses TRBV2 with TRBJ2-6; no clear D. Germline V gene lookup returns CDR1 SNHLY and CDR2 FYNNEI. This CDR3 region has 15 residues. V dropped 4 bases and J dropped 0 bases, with 7 bases sitting between them. The CDR3 DNA sequence: TGTGCCAGCAGTGTGTATAACTCTGGGGCCAACGTCCTGACTTTC. It codes for CASSVYNSGANVLTF.

V usage is TRBV4-1 and J usage is TRBJ1-2; D is possibly TRBD1 (6 bases). The CDR3 consists of 15 residues. Trimming stripped 0 bases from V and 8 bases from J, with 16 bases between. Germline loops: CDR1 MGHRA, CDR2 YSYEKL. The CDR3 DNA reads TGCGCCAGCAGCCAAGAGGGGGCAGGGTGGTTCGGCTACACCTTC. This codes for CASSQEGAGWFGYTF.

The chain has TRBV6-1 and TRBJ1-5; TRBD1 agrees at 7 bases. The ends lost 6 bases at V and 4 bases at J; junction bases unmatched: 3. Germline CDR1 reads MNHNS; CDR2 reads SASEGT. The CDR3 extends over 13 amino acids. The CDR3 DNA reads as TGTGCCAGCAGCTGGACAGGAAATCAGCCCCAGCATTTT. Translated: CASSWTGNQPQHF.

Regarding this clonotype: A much larger clone sits a single nucleotide away, making a read error possible. The gene calls are TRBV25-1 and TRBJ2-1; 9 bases are a match to TRBD1. After removal of 6 bases from V and 0 bases from J, the junction contained 0 bases not matched to a gene. The CDR3 is 14 amino acids. CDR1 is MGHDK, CDR2 SYGVNS, per germline. CDR3 nucleotide sequence: TGTGCCAGCAGGACAGGGGGCTCCTACAATGAGCAGTTCTTC. As protein: CASRTGGSYNEQFF.

This clonotype showed up just a few times. The chain employs TRBV5-5 and TRBJ2-1; no clear D gene. The V and J ends lost 6 bases and 5 bases respectively, with 3 bases between them. Germline V CDR1 and CDR2: SGHKS, YYEKEE (reference sequence). The CDR3 runs to 10 residues. CDR3 coding DNA: TGTGCCAGCATTCACAATGAGCAGTTCTTC. It codes for CASIHNEQFF.

This clonotype was counted only a few times. The chain couples TRBV5-6 to TRBJ2-1; the D gene is possibly TRBD1 (5 bases). This CDR3 region has 14 residues. The ends were cut back, 3 bases at V and 2 bases at J, with 9 bases in the middle. Germline V lookup: CDR1 SGHDT, CDR2 YYEEEE. The CDR3 DNA reads as TGTGCCAGCAGCTCTAAGGACACCTACAATGAGCAGTTCTTC. Its translation is CASSSKDTYNEQFF.